The 28 T cell receptor beta chains in this list originate from one sample, sequenced in a study of shared clonotypes between healthy human individuals. Sequencing was performed with immunoSEQ multiplex PCR; in TCRdb, only in-frame clones are kept and a portion is missing. The sample has around 2.5 million clones; 93% are singletons. The sample was naive CD4+ T cells from PBMCs. Subset meaning: CD45RA+ positively selected. The receptors were sampled from a man between 18 and 35 years old in good health. Some clones in this sample may be carry-over from other donors' samples.

The gene calls are TRBV5-8 and TRBJ1-4; TRBD1 matches at 10 bases. The CDR3 is 17 residues long. The V gene end was trimmed by 4 bases and the J gene end by 7 bases; junction bases not matched to a gene: 13. CDR1 is SGHTS, CDR2 YDEGEE, per germline. For the CDR3, the DNA is TGTGCCAGCAGCCCACTACCCGGGACAGGGGATCTTGAAAAACTGTTTTTT. Translated, it gives CASSPLPGTGDLEKLFF.

The chain is built from TRBV5-1 and TRBJ2-7; TRBD1 matches at 10 bases. This CDR3 region has 16 residues. V trimming: 3 bases; J trimming: 2 bases; junction bases outside the gene matches: 8. Germline V lookup: CDR1 SGHRS, CDR2 YFSETQ. CDR3 DNA: TGCGCCAGCAGCTCGTCCCGGGACAGGGGAACCTACGAGCAGTACTTC. This translates into CASSSSRDRGTYEQYF.

The chain employs TRBV30 and TRBJ2-4, with 9 positions matching TRBD2. V lost 2 bases and J lost 6; bases outside the gene matches: 17. The germline V gene encodes CDR1 GTSNPN and CDR2 SVGIG (reference sequence). The CDR3 is 18 amino acids. The CDR3 sequence is CAWSPYGSREGRGNIQYF. Written as DNA, the CDR3 is TGTGCCTGGAGTCCGTACGGATCGCGGGAGGGCCGCGGAAACATTCAGTACTTC.

The rearrangement joins TRBV11-2 to TRBJ2-5; 7 positions match TRBD1. The CDR3 consists of 18 residues. V dropped 5 bases and J dropped 6; count of bases not matched to a gene: 21. Germline assignment: CDR1 SGHAT and CDR2 FQNNGV. CDR3 in DNA: TGTGCCAGCAGCACGGGACAGCCCTCCGTGTATCCCGGGCAGACCCAGTACTTC. This translates into CASSTGQPSVYPGQTQYF. Drawing the rest from reference TRBV11-2 and TRBJ2-5, the complete variable domain is EAGVAQSPRYKIIEKRQSVAFWCNPISGHATLYWYQQILGQGPKLLIQFQNNGVVDDSQLPKDRFSAERLKGVDSTLKIQPAKLEDSAVYLCASSTGQPSVYPGQTQYFGPGTRLLVL.

The J gene is TRBJ1-3, the V gene TRBV5-1; a weak D match, TRBD1 (5 bases). The CDR3 length is 17 residues. Germline V gives CDR1 SGHRS, CDR2 YFSETQ. V lost 0 bases and J 0 bases, leaving 13 bases between the germline ends. The CDR3 nucleotides are TGCGCCAGCAGCTTGGATCCGGGGCAGAGCTCTGGAAACACCATATATTTT. It specifies CASSLDPGQSSGNTIYF.

The chain is built from TRBV10-3 and TRBJ2-5; unclear D gene. Between the trimmed V and J ends, which lost 8 bases and 5 bases, there was a span of 18 bases. CDR3 length: 14 residues. CDR1 and CDR2 from the germline V gene are ENHRY and SYGVKD. This CDR3 reads CAIGPYGEGETQYF. The CDR3 nucleotides are TGTGCCATCGGCCCGTATGGGGAAGGGGAGACCCAGTACTTC.

This sequence joins TRBV5-1 and TRBJ2-1; 9 nucleotides agree with TRBD1. Germline CDR1 SGHRS, CDR2 YFSETQ. V dropped 5 bases and J dropped 7; count of bases not matched to a gene: 7. This CDR3 is built from 14 residues. CDR3 protein: CASRVGTGHNEQFF. For the CDR3, the DNA is TGCGCCAGCAGAGTGGGGACAGGGCATAATGAGCAGTTCTTC. The complete variable domain, with remaining parts taken from reference TRBV5-1 and TRBJ2-1, reads KAGVTQTPRYLIKTRGQQVTLSCSPISGHRSVSWYQQTPGQGLQFLFEYFSETQRNKGNFPGRFSGRQFSNSRSEMNVSTLELGDSALYLCASRVGTGHNEQFFGPGTRLTVL.

The chain couples TRBV11-2 to TRBJ2-2; D ambiguous. Per germline, CDR1 SGHAT and CDR2 FQNNGV. Trimming cost V 5 bases and J 7 bases, with 11 bases left between them. The CDR3 consists of 13 residues. CDR3 DNA: TGTGCCAGCAGCACGGACCTAGGCGGGGAGCTGTTTTTT. This encodes CASSTDLGGELFF.

This sequence joins TRBV11-2 and TRBJ1-2; D might be TRBD1 (5 bases). This CDR3 spans 13 amino acids. Germline V gives CDR1 SGHAT, CDR2 FQNNGV. The germline V and J ends were trimmed by 5 bases and 4 bases, with 11 bases remaining between them. The CDR3 DNA reads TGTGCCAGCAGCGCCCCGGACATCTATGGCTACACCTTC. The encoded protein is CASSAPDIYGYTF. Drawing the rest from reference TRBV11-2 and TRBJ1-2, the complete variable domain is EAGVAQSPRYKIIEKRQSVAFWCNPISGHATLYWYQQILGQGPKLLIQFQNNGVVDDSQLPKDRFSAERLKGVDSTLKIQPAKLEDSAVYLCASSAPDIYGYTFGSGTRLTVV.

The V gene is TRBV5-1, the J gene TRBJ1-2; 7 bases are shared with TRBD1. Trimming removed 4 bases from V and 4 bases from J; junction bases left unmatched: 4. In germline, CDR1 is SGHRS, CDR2 YFSETQ. The CDR3 loop spans 13 amino acids. The CDR3 here is CASSDRQGYGYTF. In DNA, the CDR3 is TGCGCCAGCAGCGATCGACAGGGCTATGGCTACACCTTC.

This clone has a single count. V gene TRBV11-2 combines with J gene TRBJ2-7, with D perhaps matching TRBD2 (6 bases). The CDR3 length is 17 residues. Trimming took off 5 bases at V and 5 bases at J, with 25 bases between the two ends. Germline CDR1 reads SGHAT; CDR2 reads FQNNGV. The CDR3 loop reads CASSALRDSFSFDEQYF. For the CDR3, the DNA is TGTGCCAGCAGCGCACTCCGGGACTCCTTTTCGTTCGACGAGCAGTACTTC. The variable domain in full, with the rest retrieved from reference TRBV11-2 and TRBJ2-7, is EAGVAQSPRYKIIEKRQSVAFWCNPISGHATLYWYQQILGQGPKLLIQFQNNGVVDDSQLPKDRFSAERLKGVDSTLKIQPAKLEDSAVYLCASSALRDSFSFDEQYFGPGTRLTVT.

This chain joins TRBV19 and TRBJ2-3; 7 positions match TRBD2. The CDR3 is 15 residues long. From germline, CDR1 is LNHDA and CDR2 SQIVND (reference sequence). After removal of 5 bases from V and 7 bases from J, the junction contained 12 bases not matched to a gene. The CDR3 reads CASSPPTSRTNTQYF. CDR3 nucleotides: TGTGCCAGTAGTCCTCCGACTAGCCGCACGAATACGCAGTATTTT. The full variable domain, with the rest looked up from reference TRBV19 and TRBJ2-3, is DGGITQSPKYLFRKEGQNVTLSCEQNLNHDAMYWYRQDPGQGLRLIYYSQIVNDFQKGDIAEGYSVSREKKESFPLTVTSAQKNPTAFYLCASSPPTSRTNTQYFGPGTRLTVL.

The rearrangement uses TRBV13 and TRBJ2-7; 9 bases line up with TRBD2. The germline CDR1 and CDR2 sequences are PRHDT and FYEKMQ (reference sequence). This CDR3 comprises 12 residues. J lost 5 bases, V lost 8 bases, and 4 bases had no gene match. The CDR3 loop reads CASAGGPHEQYF. The CDR3 DNA reads as TGTGCCAGCGCGGGAGGGCCCCACGAGCAGTACTTC. Drawing the rest from reference TRBV13 and TRBJ2-7, the complete variable domain is AAGVIQSPRHLIKEKRETATLKCYPIPRHDTVYWYQQGPGQDPQFLISFYEKMQSDKGSIPDRFSAQQFSDYHSELNMSSLELGDSALYFCASAGGPHEQYFGPGTRLTVT.

The rearrangement uses TRBV5-6 and TRBJ2-1; 9 bases match TRBD1. Germline loops: CDR1 SGHDT, CDR2 YYEEEE. CDR3 length: 16 amino acids. V trimming: 4 bases; J trimming: 2 bases; junction bases outside the gene matches: 7. The CDR3 sequence is CASSADRGRTYNEQFF. The CDR3 nucleotides are TGTGCCAGCAGCGCAGACAGGGGGAGGACCTACAATGAGCAGTTCTTC.

The chain employs TRBV30 and TRBJ2-3; the D is unclear. Per the germline V gene, CDR1 is GTSNPN and CDR2 is SVGIG (reference sequence). This CDR3 has 14 amino acids. V was shortened by 2 bases and J by 4 bases, with 13 bases between the two germline ends. CDR3 DNA sequence: TGTGCCTGGAGTCCTCTTAATGGGGCAGATACGCAGTATTTT. It codes for CAWSPLNGADTQYF. The full variable domain, its missing parts supplied by reference TRBV30 and TRBJ2-3, is SQTIHQWPATLVQPVGSPLSLECTVEGTSNPNLYWYRQAAGRGLQLLFYSVGIGQISSEVPQNLSASRPQDRQFILSSKKLLLSDSGFYLCAWSPLNGADTQYFGPGTRLTVL.

The chain joins TRBV7-9 to TRBJ2-7; D unresolved. Germline V CDR1 and CDR2: SEHNR, FQNEAQ (reference sequence). V lost 1 base, J lost 3 bases, and 7 bases lay in between. The CDR3 totals 13 residues. DNA of the CDR3: TGTGCCAGCAGCTTAGACGGCCTCTACGAGCAGTACTTC. Amino acids: CASSLDGLYEQYF. The whole variable domain, remainder taken from reference TRBV7-9 and TRBJ2-7, is DTGVSQNPRHKITKRGQNVTFRCDPISEHNRLYWYRQTLGQGPEFLTYFQNEAQLEKSRLLSDRFSAERPKGSFSTLEIQRTEQGDSAMYLCASSLDGLYEQYFGPGTRLTVT.

This chain joins TRBV5-1 and TRBJ2-1, with unresolved D. This CDR3 spans 12 amino acids. The germline V gene encodes CDR1 SGHRS and CDR2 YFSETQ. With 4 bases removed from V and 1 base from J, the gap between germline ends came to 3 bases. This chain's CDR3 is CASSHSYNEQFF. The DNA for the CDR3 is TGCGCCAGCAGCCATTCCTACAATGAGCAGTTCTTC.

This chain connects TRBV4-1 to TRBJ2-3, with 12 bases aligning to TRBD2. Looked up from germline, CDR1 is MGHRA and CDR2 is YSYEKL. The CDR3 has 16 amino acids. With 1 base clipped from V and 3 bases from J, the junction kept 2 bases outside the gene matches. The CDR3, as DNA: TGCGCCAGCAGCCAAGGGGGACTAGCGGGTACAGATACGCAGTATTTT. Translation gives CASSQGGLAGTDTQYF.

The chain employs TRBV6-1 and TRBJ1-5; maybe TRBD1 (6 bases). CDR1 is MNHNS and CDR2 is SASEGT in the germline V gene. The V gene lost 4 bases and the J gene lost 0 bases, with 25 bases spanning the gap. The CDR3 totals 20 residues. CDR3 DNA sequence: TGTGCCAGCAGTGGAACCCTTGCAGGGGCGAATTTACATAGCAATCAGCCCCAGCATTTT. This encodes CASSGTLAGANLHSNQPQHF.

The J gene is TRBJ1-4, the V gene TRBV5-1; no clear D. The CDR3 has 15 residues. Per germline, CDR1 SGHRS and CDR2 YFSETQ. The V end was cut by 0 bases, the J end by 7 bases, with 13 bases between. This chain's CDR3 is CASSLVGSSAEKLFF. CDR3 bases: TGCGCCAGCAGCTTGGTAGGCAGTTCGGCTGAAAAACTGTTTTTT.

In this sample, this clone turned up a few times. The chain carries TRBV13 and TRBJ1-2, with a tentative D call TRBD1 (5 bases). The germline V gene has CDR1 PRHDT and CDR2 FYEKMQ (reference sequence). CDR3 size: 13 residues. Between the trimmed V and J ends, which lost 2 bases and 7 bases, there was a span of 11 bases. CDR3 in amino acids: CASSLRGFSGYTF. Here the CDR3 DNA reads TGTGCCAGCAGCTTAAGGGGATTCTCTGGCTACACCTTC.

This clone appeared a few times. The sample has other DNA sequences that encode this CDR3 too. The chain links TRBV18 to TRBJ1-2; no clear D. Germline CDR1 KGHSH, CDR2 LQKENI. CDR3 size: 14 residues. V lost 3 bases, J lost 2 bases, and 10 bases lay in between. The CDR3: CASSPAGLNYGYTF. CDR3 nucleotides: TGTGCCAGCTCACCCGCAGGCTTAAACTATGGCTACACCTTC. Together with reference TRBV18 and TRBJ1-2, the CDR3 gives the full variable domain: NAGVMQNPRHLVRRRGQEARLRCSPMKGHSHVYWYRQLPEEGLKFMVYLQKENIIDESGMPKERFSAEFPKEGPSILRIQQVVRGDSAAYFCASSPAGLNYGYTFGSGTRLTVV.

This CDR3 is CASSVGGGESGQYF. CDR3 DNA sequence: TGTGCCAGCAGCGTAGGAGGGGGCGAGTCAGGGCAGTACTTC. The chain employs TRBV9 and TRBJ2-7, with 7 bases fitting TRBD1. V shed 0 bases and J 9 bases; nucleotides not matched to a gene: 9. The CDR3 consists of 14 residues. CDR1 is SGDLS and CDR2 is YYNGEE in the germline V gene.

This clone was detected once. This chain joins TRBV20-1 and TRBJ2-3; D ambiguous. Germline lookup yields CDR1 DFQATT and CDR2 SNEGSKA (reference sequence). This CDR3 spans 11 amino acids. Trimming cost V 6 bases and J 5 bases, with 9 bases left between them. The CDR3 is CSALLVDTQYF. As DNA, the CDR3 is TGCAGTGCCCTCCTAGTAGATACGCAGTATTTT.

The rearrangement joins TRBV6-6 to TRBJ1-1, with D maybe TRBD1 (5 bases). The CDR3 totals 14 residues. V dropped 7 bases and J dropped 9 bases, with 21 bases sitting between them. Germline V gene sequence: CDR1 MNHNY, CDR2 SVGAGI (reference sequence). CDR3 sequence reads: CASTSESTETKAFF. As DNA, the CDR3 is TGTGCCAGCACCTCAGAATCGACAGAAACCAAAGCTTTCTTT.

V usage is TRBV7-3 and J usage is TRBJ2-1; perhaps D is TRBD1 or TRBD2 (5 bases each). The ends were cut back, 5 bases at V and 5 bases at J, with 19 bases in the middle. CDR3 length: 16 residues. CDR1 SGHTA and CDR2 FQGTGA come from the germline V gene. CDR3 sequence: CASSEGVGGPHNEQFF. In DNA, the CDR3 is TGTGCCAGCAGCGAAGGGGTTGGCGGGCCTCACAATGAGCAGTTCTTC.

This chain connects TRBV21-1 to TRBJ2-7; the table's D gene call, TRBD1, was not cross checked with the DNA. TRBV21-1 is deemed a pseudogene. CDR3 length: 17 amino acids. The CDR3 sequence is CASSKVGPTGVSYEQYF. The CDR3 DNA reads TGTGCCAGCAGCAAAGTGGGGCCCACAGGCGTCTCCTACGAGCAGTACTTC.

The rearrangement joins TRBV2 to TRBJ1-1; D remains unclear. CDR3 length equals 13 residues. CDR1 is SNHLY, CDR2 FYNNEI, per germline. Between the trimmed V and J ends, which lost 8 bases and 1 base, there was a span of 11 bases. DNA of the CDR3: TGTGCCAGCCAGACGGAGGGGAACACTGAAGCTTTCTTT. It encodes CASQTEGNTEAFF. Filled out from reference TRBV2 and TRBJ1-1, the complete variable domain reads EPEVTQTPSHQVTQMGQEVILRCVPISNHLYFYWYRQILGQKVEFLVSFYNNEISEKSEIFDDQFSVERPDGSNFTLKIRSTKLEDSAMYFCASQTEGNTEAFFGQGTRLTVV.